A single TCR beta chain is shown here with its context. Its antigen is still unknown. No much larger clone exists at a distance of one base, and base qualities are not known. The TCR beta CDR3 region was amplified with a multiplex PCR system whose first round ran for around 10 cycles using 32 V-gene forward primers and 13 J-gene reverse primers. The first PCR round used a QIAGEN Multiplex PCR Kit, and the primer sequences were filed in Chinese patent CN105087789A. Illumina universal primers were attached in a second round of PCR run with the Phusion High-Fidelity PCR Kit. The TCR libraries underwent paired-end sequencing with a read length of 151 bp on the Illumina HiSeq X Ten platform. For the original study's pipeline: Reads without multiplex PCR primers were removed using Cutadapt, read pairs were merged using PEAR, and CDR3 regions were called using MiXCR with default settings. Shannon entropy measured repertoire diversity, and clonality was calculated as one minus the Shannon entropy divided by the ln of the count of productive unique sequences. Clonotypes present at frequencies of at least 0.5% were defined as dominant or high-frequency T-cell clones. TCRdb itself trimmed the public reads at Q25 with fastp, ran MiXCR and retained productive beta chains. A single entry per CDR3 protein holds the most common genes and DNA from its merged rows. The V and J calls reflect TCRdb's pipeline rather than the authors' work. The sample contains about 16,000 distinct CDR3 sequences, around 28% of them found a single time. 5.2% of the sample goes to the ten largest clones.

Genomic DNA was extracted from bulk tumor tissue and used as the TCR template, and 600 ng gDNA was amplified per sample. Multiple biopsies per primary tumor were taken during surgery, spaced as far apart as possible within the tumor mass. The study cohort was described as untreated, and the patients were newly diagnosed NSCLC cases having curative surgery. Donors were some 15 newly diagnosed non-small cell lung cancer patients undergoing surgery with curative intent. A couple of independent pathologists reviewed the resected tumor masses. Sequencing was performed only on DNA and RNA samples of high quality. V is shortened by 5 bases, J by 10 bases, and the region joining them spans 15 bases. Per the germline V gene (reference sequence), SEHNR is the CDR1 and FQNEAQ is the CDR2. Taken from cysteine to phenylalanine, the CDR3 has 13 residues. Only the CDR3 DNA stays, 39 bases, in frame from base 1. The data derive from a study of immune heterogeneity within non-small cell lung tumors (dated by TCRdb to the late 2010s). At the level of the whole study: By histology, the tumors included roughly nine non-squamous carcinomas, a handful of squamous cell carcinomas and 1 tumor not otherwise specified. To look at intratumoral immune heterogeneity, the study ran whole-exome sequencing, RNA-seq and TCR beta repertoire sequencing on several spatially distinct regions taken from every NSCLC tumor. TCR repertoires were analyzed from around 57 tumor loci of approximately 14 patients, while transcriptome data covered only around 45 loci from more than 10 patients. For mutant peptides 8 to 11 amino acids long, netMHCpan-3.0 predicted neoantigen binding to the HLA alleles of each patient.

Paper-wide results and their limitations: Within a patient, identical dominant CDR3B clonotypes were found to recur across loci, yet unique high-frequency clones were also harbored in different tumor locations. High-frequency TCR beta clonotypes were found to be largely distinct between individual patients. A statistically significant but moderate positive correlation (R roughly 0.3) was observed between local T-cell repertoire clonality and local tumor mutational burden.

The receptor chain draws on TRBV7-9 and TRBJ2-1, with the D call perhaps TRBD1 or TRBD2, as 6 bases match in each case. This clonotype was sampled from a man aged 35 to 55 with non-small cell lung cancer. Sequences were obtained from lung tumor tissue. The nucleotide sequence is TGTGCCAGCAGCCCAAGGGGGGAGCGAGAGCAGTTCTTC. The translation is CASSPRGEREQFF.